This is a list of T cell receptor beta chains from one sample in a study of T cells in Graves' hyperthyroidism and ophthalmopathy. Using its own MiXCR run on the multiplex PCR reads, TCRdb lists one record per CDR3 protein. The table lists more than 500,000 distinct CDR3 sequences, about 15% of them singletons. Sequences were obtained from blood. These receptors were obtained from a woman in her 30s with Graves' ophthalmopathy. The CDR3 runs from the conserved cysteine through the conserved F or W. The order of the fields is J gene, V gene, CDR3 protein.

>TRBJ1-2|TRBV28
CASSLPGSGQGDGYTF
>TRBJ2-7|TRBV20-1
CSVSYEDYEQYF
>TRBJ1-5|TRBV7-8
CASSSARLGNQPQHF
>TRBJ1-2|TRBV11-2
CASGWGGPDYGYTF
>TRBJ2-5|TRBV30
CAWSGDRNQETQYF
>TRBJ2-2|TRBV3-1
CASSRGLAGGVTGELFF
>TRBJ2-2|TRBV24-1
CATSDQGPSNTGELFF
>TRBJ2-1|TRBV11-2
CASSFGLAGVGNEQFF
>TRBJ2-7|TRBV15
CATSISYEQYF
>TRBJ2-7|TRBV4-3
CASSQGATSEQYF
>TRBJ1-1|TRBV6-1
CASIGPPEAFF
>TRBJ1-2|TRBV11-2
CASSLARDYGYTF
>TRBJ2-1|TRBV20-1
CSALGSTPRNEQFF
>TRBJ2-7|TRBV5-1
CASSLGNSGRAYEQYF
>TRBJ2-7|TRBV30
CAWANLAGEQYEQYF
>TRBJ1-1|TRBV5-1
CASSLQGWNTEAFF
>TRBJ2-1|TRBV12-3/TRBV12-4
CASSFGGRGDEQFF
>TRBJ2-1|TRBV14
CASSQIIAGAYNEQFF
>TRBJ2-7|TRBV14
CASSQVVSVEQYF
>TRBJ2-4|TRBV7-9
CASSAPTSGRRDIQYF
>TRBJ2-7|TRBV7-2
CASSLAGLAGDFYEQYF
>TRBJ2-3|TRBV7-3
CASSPTPPGDTQYF
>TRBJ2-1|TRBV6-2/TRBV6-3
CASSSPTGTVINEQFF
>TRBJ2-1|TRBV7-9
CASGWVDEQFF
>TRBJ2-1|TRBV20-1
CSASGQNNEQFF
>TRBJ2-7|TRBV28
CASSLPGMSYEQYF
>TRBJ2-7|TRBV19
CASRAGRSYEQYF
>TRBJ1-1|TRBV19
CASSRGQPNTEAFF
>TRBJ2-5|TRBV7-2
CASSSGGGQETQYF